One sample yielded the 29 T cell receptor beta chains listed below, sequenced in a study of tumor and adjacent non-tumor tissue in lung cancer. The library came from three nested PCR rounds adapted from ARM-PCR protocols. One entry per CDR3 protein, called by TCRdb with MiXCR from the multiplex PCR reads. The table shows over 100,000 distinct CDR3 sequences, with roughly three fifths occurring only once. The template was RNA from unsorted bulk tissue. The normal lung tissue was taken more than 3 cm from the tumor edge. The sample taken for sequencing was distant non-tumor lung tissue. These receptors were taken from a man between 60 and 75 years old with non-small cell lung cancer.

With respect to this clonotype: The CDR3 ends on some other residue instead of the conserved phenylalanine or tryptophan, so this is likely a read error. The limits of the CDR3 on the DNA are not certain, so only TCRdb's listed CDR3 is given. The chain recombines TRBV12-3 or TRBV12-4 with TRBJ2-3; TRBD1 is the table's D call and was not checked against the DNA. The CDR3 sequence runs 16 residues, both termini included. CDR3: CASSSSDRGSTDTWYL.

Details on this clonotype: Germline and junction disagree at one end, which may indicate a read error. CDR3 amino acids: CASNQTLGGTGAGYTF. CDR3 sequence (DNA): TGCGCCAGCAACCAAACCCTCGGCGGGACAGGGGCTGGCTACACCTTC. This sequence joins TRBV4-3 and TRBJ1-2; 10 nucleotides agree with TRBD1. This CDR3 has 16 residues. Looked up from germline, CDR1 is LGHNA and CDR2 is YSLEER.

J is TRBJ2-3 and V is TRBV7-3; possible D gene TRBD2, 6 bases. Germline CDR1 reads SGHTA; CDR2 reads FQGTGA. Trimming removed 1 base at V and 0 bases at J, with 11 bases between. This CDR3 has 16 amino acids. The CDR3 DNA sequence: TGTGCCAGCAGCTTAAACTCCCTAGCGAGCACAGATACGCAGTATTTT. Amino acids: CASSLNSLASTDTQYF.

The chain uses TRBV2 and TRBJ2-1, with D maybe TRBD1 (6 bases). Germline V lookup: CDR1 SNHLY, CDR2 FYNNEI. The CDR3 is made up of 14 amino acids. V lost 0 bases and J 6 bases, leaving 9 bases between the germline ends. As DNA, the CDR3 is TGTGCCAGCAGTGAAGCGCCAGGGGCCAATGAGCAGTTCTTC. Translation: CASSEAPGANEQFF.

This rearrangement joins TRBV11-2 to TRBJ1-5; tentatively, D is TRBD1 (5 bases). CDR1 is SGHAT, CDR2 FQNNGV, per germline. V was shortened by 1 base and J by 4 bases, with 11 bases between the two germline ends. This CDR3 spans 15 amino acids. The CDR3 spells CASSLGGGKNQPQHF. In nucleotides, the CDR3 is TGTGCCAGCAGCTTAGGGGGGGGGAAAAATCAGCCCCAGCATTTT.

The V call is TRBV13, the J call TRBJ2-7, with D unclear. The CDR3 sequence is 13 residues long. V lost 9 bases and J 7 bases, leaving 19 bases between the germline ends. Per germline, CDR1 PRHDT and CDR2 FYEKMQ (reference sequence). CDR3 residues: CARSPWSVYEQYF. CDR3 coding DNA: TGTGCCAGGAGCCCCTGGTCGGTCTATGAGCAGTACTTC.

This clonotype has ten or more counts. The gene calls are TRBV12-3 or TRBV12-4 and TRBJ1-5; no reliable D call. This CDR3 spans 15 amino acids. The V and J ends lost 3 bases and 0 bases respectively, with 9 bases between them. DNA for the CDR3: TGTGCCAGCAGTTTGTCTCAACTTAGCAATCAGCCCCAGCATTTT. It specifies CASSLSQLSNQPQHF.

This clonotype was seen only a few times. One base away lies a much larger clone, so this may be a sequencing read error. This chain connects TRBV29-1 to TRBJ2-3, with 7 bases aligning to TRBD2. CDR3 length equals 15 residues. From germline, CDR1 is SQVTM and CDR2 ANQGSEA. V was clipped by 5 bases and J by 0 bases; unmatched bases: 8. The CDR3 coding sequence is TGCAGCGTTCATGGGAGGGCCAGGAGCACAGATACGCAGTATTTT. It codes for CSVHGRARSTDTQYF.

Note on this clonotype: The CDR3 ends on some other residue instead of the conserved phenylalanine or tryptophan, so this is likely a read error. The chain is built from TRBV6-2 or TRBV6-3 and TRBJ2-1, with a tentative D call TRBD1 (5 bases). Germline assignment: CDR1 MNHEY and CDR2 SVGEGT. CDR3 length equals 13 residues. Trimming left V 10 bases short and J 5 bases short, with 15 bases between. For the CDR3, the DNA is TGTGCCATCGCGGAACAGGCTAACAATGAGCAGTTCTCC. Translation: CAIAEQANNEQFS.

J is TRBJ2-2 and V is TRBV29-1; D remains unclear. Trimming cost V 5 bases and J 0 bases, with 13 bases left between them. Germline V gene lookup returns CDR1 SQVTM and CDR2 ANQGSEA. This CDR3 has 15 amino acids. CDR3 nucleotides: TGCAGCGTTCGATACGACACCTCGAACACCGGGGAGCTGTTTTTT. Its protein product is CSVRYDTSNTGELFF.

This chain joins TRBV28 and TRBJ1-1; the match to TRBD1 covers 8 bases. In germline, CDR1 is MDHEN, CDR2 SYDVKM. This CDR3 contains 15 residues. After removal of 4 bases from V and 7 bases from J, the junction contained 11 bases not matched to a gene. CDR3 sequence: CASSSQWTGWIEAFF. CDR3 DNA sequence: TGTGCCAGCAGTTCCCAATGGACAGGGTGGATTGAAGCTTTCTTT.

At least ten counts were recorded for this clonotype. The V and J genes are TRBV6-1 and TRBJ1-2, with 8 bases matching TRBD1. The V and J ends lost 9 bases and 4 bases, in that order; junction bases with no gene match: 4. This CDR3 comprises 12 residues. Germline V CDR1 and CDR2: MNHNS, SASEGT. Here the CDR3 DNA reads TGTGCCAGTGGACAGGGCGCCTATGGCTACACCTTC. Amino acids: CASGQGAYGYTF.

This clonotype came up many times. This may stem from a read error, because a much larger clone lies one nucleotide away. The missing conserved phenylalanine or tryptophan at the end of this CDR3 makes a read error likely. V and J are TRBV11-3 and TRBJ2-1; 8 bases map to TRBD2. Germline CDR1 SGHNT, CDR2 YENEEA. V was pared by 6 bases and J by 0 bases, with 19 bases of the junction left unmatched. The CDR3 extends over 20 amino acids. The DNA of the CDR3 is TGTGCCAGCAGAGACGGCGTATTCAAGCGGGGGACGAGCTCCTACAATGAGCAGTTCCTC. Its translation: CASRDGVFKRGTSSYNEQFL.

V gene TRBV4-1 combines with J gene TRBJ1-5; D is ambiguous. The CDR3 consists of 16 residues. The germline CDR1 and CDR2 sequences are MGHRA and YSYEKL. V shed 0 bases and J shed 0 bases, with 9 bases lying between them. CDR3 nucleotide sequence: TGCGCCAGCAGCCAAGAGCCGACCTATAGCAATCAGCCCCAGCATTTT. This codes for CASSQEPTYSNQPQHF.

This rearrangement joins TRBV11-3 to TRBJ2-1, with 7 bases identical to TRBD2. J gave up 0 bases and V 6 bases, and 5 bases lay outside the gene matches. The CDR3 has 15 amino acids. Germline V gene data show CDR1 as SGHNT and CDR2 as YENEEA. The CDR3 is CASSPGGSSYNEQFF. CDR3 in DNA: TGTGCCAGCAGTCCTGGCGGGAGCTCCTACAATGAGCAGTTCTTC.

There are a few counts of this clonotype. The junction and the germline gene differ at one end; a read error may be behind it. V and J are TRBV6-1 and TRBJ1-1, with D hard to call. The CDR3 is made up of 13 amino acids. Germline CDR1 is MNHNS and CDR2 is SASEGT. The CDR3 region is CACSPTRSTEAFF. The CDR3 DNA reads TGTGCCTGCAGCCCAACTCGGAGCACTGAAGCTTTCTTT.

Remarks on this clonotype: Sequence at one end of the junction differs from germline and may be a read error. The V gene is TRBV12-3 or TRBV12-4, the J gene TRBJ2-2; TRBD2 might be the D (6 bases). This CDR3 region has 16 residues. This chain's CDR3 is CTSRMSGGVNTGELFF. CDR3 nucleotide sequence: TGTACCAGCAGGATGAGCGGCGGGGTTAACACTGGGGAGCTGTTTTTT.

This clonotype has a handful of counts. The chain links TRBV28 to TRBJ2-1; D may correspond to TRBD1 or TRBD2 (5 bases each). V dropped 5 bases and J dropped 7 bases, with 15 bases sitting between them. CDR1 and CDR2 (germline): MDHEN, SYDVKM. This CDR3 is 14 amino acids long. The chain's CDR3 is CASSPWGNGNEQFF. The CDR3 region has the DNA TGTGCCAGCAGTCCATGGGGGAACGGAAATGAGCAGTTCTTC.

This chain uses TRBV7-2 with TRBJ2-1; a possible D gene is TRBD2 (6 bases). The V gene lost 4 bases and the J gene lost 1 base, with 14 bases spanning the gap. Germline CDR1 and CDR2: SGHTA and FQGNSA. This CDR3 has 16 residues. As DNA, the CDR3 is TGTGCCAGCAGCTCTGGTACTAGCATTTCCTACAATGAGCAGTTCTTC. Its translation: CASSSGTSISYNEQFF.

This clonotype showed up many times. This chain uses TRBV29-1 with TRBJ2-5, with 8 positions matching TRBD1. The CDR3 has 13 residues. Trimming cost V 6 bases and J 5 bases; bases outside gene matches: 8. CDR1 is SQVTM and CDR2 is ANQGSEA in the germline V gene. DNA of the CDR3: TGCAGCGTCAAACCGGACAGGGCCGAGACCCAGTACTTC. It translates to CSVKPDRAETQYF.

This clonotype qualifies as medium-sized (0.01 to 0.1%). The chain links TRBV4-2 to TRBJ1-1; D unclear. This CDR3 has 16 amino acids. Germline CDR1 reads LGHNA; CDR2 reads YNFKEQ. V lost 1 base and J 3 bases, leaving 15 bases between the germline ends. Here the CDR3 DNA reads TGTGCCAGCAGCCAAGTAAAGGGATCGGCGGACACTGAAGCTTTCTTT. Residues: CASSQVKGSADTEAFF.

With respect to this clonotype: A much larger clone differs from this one at a single base, so this may be a read error. The chain links TRBV7-9 to TRBJ1-1; D gene unclear. CDR1 is SEHNR, CDR2 FQNEAQ, per germline (reference sequence). V was clipped by 3 bases and J by 8 bases, with 16 bases between them. This CDR3 has 14 residues. CDR3 nucleotides: TGTGCCAGCAGCTTGGCAGTGAGAGTTGGAGAAGCTTTCTTT. Its translation is CASSLAVRVGEAFF.

Concerning this clonotype itself: A read error is likely, as this CDR3 ends without the conserved phenylalanine or tryptophan. The DNA is omitted, as the CDR3 cannot be located on it reliably, and the CDR3 follows TCRdb's listing. The gene calls are TRBV12-3 or TRBV12-4 and TRBJ1-1; TRBD1, the table's D call, was not compared with the DNA. From its first to its last residue, the CDR3 has 14 amino acids. CDR3 sequence: CASRRGGQSTEPFS.

This clonotype showed up many times. This chain connects TRBV6-6 to TRBJ1-2; D is undetermined. With 5 bases removed from V and 2 bases from J, the gap between germline ends came to 15 bases. CDR3 size: 15 residues. Per germline, CDR1 MNHNY and CDR2 SVGAGI (reference sequence). The CDR3 DNA is TGTGCCAGCAGTACCCCCGGTGGAGGGAACTATGGCTACACCTTC. Translating gives CASSTPGGGNYGYTF.

As concerns this clonotype: Given the absence of the conserved phenylalanine or tryptophan at the CDR3 end, a read error is likely. The genes are TRBV6-6 and TRBJ2-5; a possible D gene is TRBD2 (6 bases). The CDR3 covers 11 residues. Germline V gene data show CDR1 as MNHNY and CDR2 as SVGAGI (reference sequence). V shed 6 bases and J shed 5 bases, with 7 bases lying between them. In DNA form, the CDR3 reads TGTGCCAGCAGCCGGGGGGAGACCCAGTACCCC. Amino acid sequence: CASSRGETQYP.

The chain links TRBV11-1 to TRBJ1-2; 7 nucleotides align to TRBD1. The CDR3 contains 14 residues. Germline assignment: CDR1 SGHAT and CDR2 FQDESV (reference sequence). The V gene end was trimmed by 1 base and the J gene end by 4 bases; junction bases not matched to a gene: 3. The CDR3 coding sequence is TGTGCCAGCAGCTTAGAAGGACAGGCCTATGGCTACACCTTC. This sequence encodes CASSLEGQAYGYTF.

With respect to this clonotype: The junction departs from the called germline gene at one end, perhaps through a read error. The V call is TRBV29-1, the J call TRBJ1-2; D ambiguous. Germline CDR1 reads SQVTM; CDR2 reads ANQGSEA. The CDR3 contains 14 residues. For the CDR3, the DNA is TGCAGCGTTGAGGGCAGTTTTTATAACTATAGCTACACCTTC. This gives the protein CSVEGSFYNYSYTF. The full variable domain, in which reference TRBV29-1 and TRBJ1-2 provide the parts outside the CDR3, is SAVISQKPSRDICQRGTSLTIQCQVDSQVTMMFWYRQQPGQSLTLIATANQGSEATYESGFVIDKFPISRPNLTFSTLTVSNMSPEDSSIYLCSVEGSFYNYSYTFGSGTRLTVV.

Only one count was recorded for this clonotype. The junction departs from germline at one end; a sequencing error may be responsible. V is TRBV5-6 and J is TRBJ1-6, with D unresolved. The CDR3 loop spans 14 amino acids. Germline lookup yields CDR1 SGHDT and CDR2 YYEEEE. The CDR3 DNA follows: TGTGCCAGCAGCTTGAGGCAGCCTAATTCACCCCTCCATTTT. Translating it yields CASSLRQPNSPLHF.

The count of this clonotype is one. At one end, the junction sequence differs from germline, possibly due to a read error. The V call is TRBV19, the J call TRBJ2-6; D may be TRBD1 (5 bases). Germline CDR1 reads LNHDA; CDR2 reads SQIVND (reference sequence). The CDR3 has 13 amino acids. The CDR3 DNA reads as TGTGCCAGTAGCCTATCTGGGGCCAACGTCGTGACTTTC. It translates to CASSLSGANVVTF.